The 21 T cell receptor beta chains listed next were all sequenced from one sample in a study of cytomegalovirus exposure and HLA in healthy donors. The PCR made use of 60 Vbeta and 13 Jbeta primers. TCRdb keeps only in-frame clones here, not all; method: immunoSEQ multiplex PCR. The profile shows some 220,000 clones, more than 60% of them singletons. Material for sequencing was PBMCs. These receptors came from a woman aged 55-69 years in good health and CMV-seropositive.

The rearrangement joins TRBV5-4 to TRBJ1-6, with 7 bases aligning to TRBD1. J was trimmed by 5 bases and V by 6 bases; bases with no gene match: 11. Germline loops: CDR1 SGHNT, CDR2 YYREEE (reference sequence). The CDR3 length is 16 residues. The CDR3 region has the DNA TGTGCCAGCAACCACGGGGGACAGATTAATAATTCACCCCTCCACTTT. Encoded protein: CASNHGGQINNSPLHF.

V usage is TRBV7-2 and J usage is TRBJ1-1; D is unresolved. The germline CDR1 and CDR2 sequences are SGHTA and FQGNSA. The CDR3 spans 15 residues. The ends were cut back, 1 base at V and 0 bases at J, with 9 bases in the middle. CDR3 nucleotide sequence: TGTGCCAGCAGCTTAGGTACGGGGTTGAACACTGAAGCTTTCTTT. Amino acid sequence: CASSLGTGLNTEAFF.

In regard to this clone: Other DNA sequences in this specimen translate into the identical CDR3. This chain links TRBV10-3 with TRBJ2-7, with no clear D. V was trimmed by 6 bases and J by 0 bases, leaving 6 bases between them. Germline V lookup: CDR1 ENHRY, CDR2 SYGVKD. The CDR3 extends over 12 amino acids. In nucleotides, the CDR3 is TGTGCCATCAGCCGCGGCTCCTACGAGCAGTACTTC. It yields the protein CAISRGSYEQYF.

V is TRBV7-9 and J is TRBJ2-1; 14 bases fit TRBD2. V dropped 6 bases and J dropped 8; count of bases not matched to a gene: 3. The CDR3 consists of 14 residues. Germline V gene data show CDR1 as SEHNR and CDR2 as FQNEAQ (reference sequence). CDR3 in DNA: TGTGCCAGCAGTCCGACTAGCGGGGGGGATGAGCAGTTCTTC. Protein sequence: CASSPTSGGDEQFF.

The chain joins TRBV5-1 to TRBJ1-1, with 9 bases matching TRBD1. The germline CDR1 and CDR2 sequences are SGHRS and YFSETQ. The CDR3 runs 20 residues. The junction had 24 bases not matched to a gene; V was cut back by 3 bases and J by 6 bases. The DNA for the CDR3 is TGCGCCAGCAGCTCTACCCTCCGAGCCGGGACAGGGTATGGGTCCGCTGAAGCTTTCTTT. Translated, it gives CASSSTLRAGTGYGSAEAFF.

This clone was detected once. A read error may account for a junction end that differs from germline. The J gene is TRBJ2-3, the V gene TRBV15; 9 bases line up with TRBD1. Per the germline V gene, CDR1 is LNHNV and CDR2 is YYDKDF (reference sequence). The CDR3 contains 15 residues. For the CDR3, the DNA is TGTGCCACCAGAAGAACAGGACAGGGGACAGATGCGCAGTATTTT. Residues: CATRRTGQGTDAQYF.

The rearrangement uses TRBV12-5 and TRBJ1-1; D is undetermined. Germline assignment: CDR1 LGHNT and CDR2 FRNRAP. Deletions cut 1 base from V and 3 bases from J, with 6 bases between. The CDR3 sequence is 13 residues long. Written as DNA, the CDR3 is TGTGCTAGTGGTTTGGGCGGCGACACTGAAGCTTTCTTT. Translating it yields CASGLGGDTEAFF.

The chain couples TRBV9 to TRBJ2-5, with TRBD2 matching 9 bases. CDR3 length equals 16 residues. V gave up 4 bases and J gave up 4 bases; unmatched junction bases: 11. Germline CDR1 reads SGDLS; CDR2 reads YYNGEE. The CDR3, as DNA: TGTGCCAGCAGCCTGTTGGCGGGAGGGCCAGGAGAGACCCAGTACTTC. This encodes CASSLLAGGPGETQYF.

The genes are TRBV6-1 and TRBJ2-3, with TRBD2 matching over 8 bases. The CDR3 totals 16 residues. After removal of 0 bases from V and 2 bases from J, the junction contained 4 bases not matched to a gene. CDR1 and CDR2 (germline): MNHNS, SASEGT. DNA of the CDR3: TGTGCCAGCAGTGAAGCACTAGCGGCTACCACAGATACGCAGTATTTT. Translated, it gives CASSEALAATTDTQYF.

The J gene is TRBJ2-1, the V gene TRBV18; 11 bases align to TRBD2. The V and J ends lost 4 bases and 0 bases, in that order; junction bases with no gene match: 2. Germline CDR1 and CDR2: KGHSH and LQKENI. The CDR3 covers 16 residues. Here the CDR3 reads CASSLTSGSSYNEQFF. As DNA, the CDR3 is TGTGCCAGCTCACTCACTAGCGGGAGCTCCTACAATGAGCAGTTCTTC.

A single count supports this clone. This chain joins TRBV7-9 and TRBJ2-3, with TRBD1 identical over 12 bases. This CDR3 contains 15 residues. Germline-derived CDR1 and CDR2 are SEHNR and FQNEAQ (reference sequence). Losses at the gene ends were 4 bases for V and 4 bases for J; bases not matched to a gene: 3. The CDR3 coding sequence is TGTGCCAGCAGCTGGGACAGGGGGCCCGCAGATACGCAGTATTTT. Its protein is CASSWDRGPADTQYF.

V and J are TRBV7-3 and TRBJ2-6, with D tentatively TRBD1 (5 bases). The CDR3 runs to 15 residues. V was cut by 5 bases and J by 1 base, with 9 bases left in between. Germline V gene lookup returns CDR1 SGHTA and CDR2 FQGTGA. The CDR3 is CASSLSGSGANVLTF. The CDR3 region has the DNA TGTGCCAGCAGCCTCTCAGGGTCTGGGGCCAACGTCCTGACTTTC.

This clone was found a few times. The genes are TRBV6-5 and TRBJ2-7, with D perhaps matching TRBD1 (6 bases). Germline CDR1 and CDR2: MNHEY and SVGAGI. V was pared by 3 bases and J by 3 bases, with 9 bases between. This CDR3 has 13 residues. CDR3 protein: CASSYSDSYEQYF. The DNA for the CDR3 is TGTGCCAGCAGTTATTCGGACAGCTACGAGCAGTACTTC.

This clone was seen only a few times. The chain joins TRBV6-1 to TRBJ1-4; maybe TRBD1 (6 bases). Germline CDR1 MNHNS, CDR2 SASEGT. The CDR3 loop spans 13 amino acids. Trimming cost V 6 bases and J 7 bases, with 12 bases left between them. CDR3 region: CASSGGQGEKLFF. CDR3 sequence (DNA): TGTGCCAGCAGCGGGGGGCAAGGTGAAAAACTGTTTTTT.

The chain links TRBV25-1 to TRBJ2-6; D remains ambiguous. Looked up from germline, CDR1 is MGHDK and CDR2 is SYGVNS. With 7 bases removed from V and 1 base from J, the gap between germline ends came to 5 bases. This CDR3 is built from 13 residues. The DNA for the CDR3 is TGTGCCAGCACTAAGTCTGGGGCCAACGTCCTGACTTTC. Translation gives CASTKSGANVLTF.

This rearrangement joins TRBV2 to TRBJ1-1, with TRBD1 matching 8 bases. CDR1 and CDR2 from the germline V gene are SNHLY and FYNNEI. The CDR3 length is 15 residues. Trimming at V came to 9 bases and at J to 0 bases, leaving 9 bases not matched to a gene. CDR3 in amino acids: CASSGQGVMNTEAFF. CDR3 sequence (DNA): TGTGCCAGTTCAGGACAGGGCGTTATGAACACTGAAGCTTTCTTT.

This clone has more than one count but fewer than ten. V is TRBV9 and J is TRBJ2-5; TRBD2 matches at 8 bases. The CDR3 loop spans 15 amino acids. With 0 bases clipped from V and 3 bases from J, the junction kept 4 bases outside the gene matches. Germline V CDR1 and CDR2: SGDLS, YYNGEE. CDR3 amino acids: CASSVAGGWKETQYF. The CDR3 DNA reads as TGTGCCAGCAGCGTAGCGGGGGGGTGGAAAGAGACCCAGTACTTC.

The chain links TRBV5-6 to TRBJ2-2; the D gene is possibly TRBD2 (6 bases). Germline V gene sequence: CDR1 SGHDT, CDR2 YYEEEE. The length of the CDR3 is 16 residues. With 2 bases removed from V and 4 bases from J, the gap between germline ends came to 15 bases. The CDR3 DNA reads as TGTGCCAGCAGCTTCAGTGGGGGGTGGCCCACCGGGGAGCTGTTTTTT. Translating it yields CASSFSGGWPTGELFF.

The J gene is TRBJ1-2, the V gene TRBV7-2, with a weak D call TRBD1 (5 bases). The V end was cut by 4 bases, the J end by 8 bases, with 17 bases between. The CDR3 consists of 14 residues. Looked up from germline, CDR1 is SGHTA and CDR2 is FQGNSA. CDR3 nucleotide sequence: TGTGCCAGCAGCTCCGAACCCAGGGTCTGGGGCTACACCTTC. This gives the protein CASSSEPRVWGYTF.

This chain uses TRBV18 with TRBJ2-2, with 7 bases that match TRBD1. Germline CDR1 KGHSH, CDR2 LQKENI. J gave up 2 bases and V 3 bases, and 9 bases lay outside the gene matches. CDR3 length: 17 amino acids. DNA for the CDR3: TGTGCCAGCTCACCCCCCGGACAGGCCCCAAACACCGGGGAGCTGTTTTTT. This gives the protein CASSPPGQAPNTGELFF.

The count of this clone is one. V and J are TRBV9 and TRBJ2-1, with TRBD2 matching over 8 bases. Germline V gives CDR1 SGDLS, CDR2 YYNGEE. V gave up 5 bases and J gave up 0 bases; unmatched junction bases: 7. The CDR3 has 16 amino acids. The CDR3 loop is CASSTLAGSSYNEQFF. The CDR3 nucleotides read TGTGCCAGCAGTACATTAGCGGGAAGCTCCTACAATGAGCAGTTCTTC.